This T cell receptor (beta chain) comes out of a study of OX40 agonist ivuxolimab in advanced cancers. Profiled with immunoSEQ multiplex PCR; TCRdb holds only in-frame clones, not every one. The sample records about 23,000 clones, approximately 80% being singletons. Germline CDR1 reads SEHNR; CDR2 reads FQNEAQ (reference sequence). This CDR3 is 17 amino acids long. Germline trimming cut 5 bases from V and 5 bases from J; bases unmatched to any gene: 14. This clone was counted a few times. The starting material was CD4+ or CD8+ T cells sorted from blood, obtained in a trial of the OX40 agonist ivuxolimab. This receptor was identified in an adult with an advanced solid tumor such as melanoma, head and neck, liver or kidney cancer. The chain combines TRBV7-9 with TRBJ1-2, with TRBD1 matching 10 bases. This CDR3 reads CASSLDRGTGEGYGYTF. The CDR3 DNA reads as TGTGCCAGCAGCCTAGATAGGGGGACAGGGGAAGGTTATGGCTACACCTTC.